The next 6 T cell receptor beta chains were all read from a single sample in a study of blood T cell repertoires in COVID-19. Only in-frame clones appear in the TCRdb table, and some are missing; sequencing was by immunoSEQ multiplex PCR. This sample has around 100,000 clones, with about four fifths found just once. Sequencing was performed on peripheral blood. The origin of the receptors is a woman of 80 years or more with active or convalescent COVID-19.

The chain's CDR3 is CASSEARRGWNQPQHF. The DNA for the CDR3 is TGTGCCAGCAGTGAAGCGCGGAGAGGGTGGAATCAGCCCCAGCATTTT. V gene TRBV6-1 combines with J gene TRBJ1-5, with D uncertain. Trimming removed 0 bases from V and 4 bases from J, with 13 bases in between. The germline V gene encodes CDR1 MNHNS and CDR2 SASEGT. The CDR3 has 16 residues.

The chain links TRBV28 to TRBJ1-1, with TRBD1 matching 10 bases. V was clipped by 9 bases and J by 5 bases; unmatched bases: 9. Germline V gives CDR1 MDHEN, CDR2 SYDVKM. The CDR3 consists of 14 residues. This CDR3 is CASAPGQGRTEAFF. The CDR3 DNA is TGTGCCAGTGCTCCGGGACAGGGGCGGACTGAAGCTTTCTTT.

This rearrangement joins TRBV6-5 to TRBJ2-5; unclear D gene. Trimming removed 4 bases from V and 1 base from J, with 7 bases in between. This CDR3 comprises 13 residues. Germline V gene sequence: CDR1 MNHEY, CDR2 SVGAGI. The CDR3, as DNA: TGTGCCAGCAGTTTCGGTTCCCAAGAGACCCAGTACTTC. Its translation is CASSFGSQETQYF.

The CDR3 region has the DNA TGTGCCAGCAGTTTCCGGGGACAGGGGGCGAGGAATGAGCAGTTCTTC. Protein product: CASSFRGQGARNEQFF. This sequence joins TRBV28 and TRBJ2-1; the match to TRBD1 covers 12 bases. This CDR3 is built from 16 residues. Germline V gene data show CDR1 as MDHEN and CDR2 as SYDVKM. V gave up 3 bases and J gave up 7 bases; unmatched junction bases: 7.

V gene TRBV2 combines with J gene TRBJ2-5; 8 positions match TRBD1. CDR1 and CDR2 (germline): SNHLY, FYNNEI. The CDR3 is 16 residues long. J gave up 2 bases and V 4 bases, and 9 bases lay outside the gene matches. CDR3 loop: CASSAGQGYRQETQYF. The CDR3 DNA is TGTGCCAGCAGTGCAGGACAGGGATACCGTCAAGAGACCCAGTACTTC.

The sample holds a few counts of this clone. The rearrangement uses TRBV15 and TRBJ1-1; D not resolved. Germline assignment: CDR1 LNHNV and CDR2 YYDKDF (reference sequence). V shed 0 bases and J shed 0 bases, with 11 bases lying between them. The length of the CDR3 is 16 residues. CDR3 in amino acids: CATSRDLPGMNTEAFF. Here the CDR3 DNA reads TGTGCCACCAGCAGAGATCTGCCAGGAATGAACACTGAAGCTTTCTTT.